Shown below are 15 T cell receptor beta chains from a single sample sequenced in a study of human T cells and chemical hapten exposure. TCRdb used MiXCR to reprocess the RACE reads, holding one entry per CDR3 protein. The repertoire holds some 360,000 distinct CDR3 sequences, with roughly 4.6% as singletons. Specified time point: pre-sensitization, week 0. Treatment defined: therapeutic diphenylcyclopropenone sensitization with weekly scalp DPC. The sequences come from whole blood, collected in connection with sensitization to the hapten diphenylcyclopropenone (DPC). The receptors here all came from a woman in her forties or fifties with alopecia areata. Some clones in this sample may be carry-over from other donors' samples.

This clonotype was picked up many times. The gene calls are TRBV7-2 and TRBJ1-1; a weak D match, TRBD1 (5 bases). The CDR3 has 14 residues. The germline V gene has CDR1 SGHTA and CDR2 FQGNSA. Trimming removed 3 bases at V and 3 bases at J, with 11 bases between. The CDR3 DNA reads TGTGCCAGCAGCTTGTCCAGGGAGTACACTGAAGCTTTCTTT. It encodes CASSLSREYTEAFF.

This clonotype appeared a few times. The J gene is TRBJ1-6, the V gene TRBV29-1, with 9 bases that match TRBD1. Germline CDR1 is SQVTM and CDR2 is ANQGSEA. This CDR3 contains 13 residues. Trimming at V came to 5 bases and at J to 7 bases, leaving 3 bases not matched to a gene. The CDR3 coding sequence is TGCAGCGTTTCGACAGGGGGGAATTCACCCCTCCACTTT. As protein: CSVSTGGNSPLHF.

This clonotype was detected ten times or more. CDR3 loop: CASSLLTENTEAFF. In nucleotides, the CDR3 is TGTGCCAGCAGTTTATTGACGGAGAACACTGAAGCTTTCTTT. This chain connects TRBV12-3 or TRBV12-4 to TRBJ1-1; no clear D. CDR3 length: 14 amino acids. Trimming cost V 2 bases and J 1 base, with 8 bases left between them.

The V and J genes are TRBV5-4 and TRBJ2-3; 14 nucleotides agree with TRBD2. This CDR3 has 16 residues. Germline CDR1 and CDR2: SGHNT and YYREEE (reference sequence). V was clipped by 4 bases and J by 3 bases; unmatched bases: 4. The CDR3 sequence: CASSRTSGRRTDTQYF. CDR3 bases: TGTGCCAGCAGCCGGACTAGCGGGAGGAGGACAGATACGCAGTATTTT.

This clonotype showed up many times. The gene calls are TRBV12-3 or TRBV12-4 and TRBJ2-1; a possible D gene is TRBD1 (5 bases). The ends were cut back, 5 bases at V and 7 bases at J, with 18 bases in the middle. The CDR3 covers 15 residues. CDR3 residues: CASSPRARYENEQFF. As DNA, the CDR3 is TGTGCCAGCAGTCCCAGGGCCCGTTACGAGAATGAGCAGTTCTTC.

This clonotype has more than one count but fewer than ten. This chain connects TRBV9 to TRBJ2-1; no clear D gene. The CDR3 sequence is 14 residues long. Deletions cut 3 bases from V and 0 bases from J, with 7 bases between. The germline V gene has CDR1 SGDLS and CDR2 YYNGEE. The CDR3 coding sequence is TGTGCCAGCAGCGGCGCCCTCTCCTACAATGAGCAGTTCTTC. Translation: CASSGALSYNEQFF.

The gene calls are TRBV19 and TRBJ2-5; 8 bases align to TRBD1. Germline trimming cut 2 bases from V and 5 bases from J; bases unmatched to any gene: 10. Germline assignment: CDR1 LNHDA and CDR2 SQIVND (reference sequence). This CDR3 has 16 residues. The CDR3 loop reads CASSISRAGGRETQYF. CDR3 nucleotide sequence: TGTGCCAGTAGTATATCGCGGGCAGGGGGCCGGGAGACCCAGTACTTC.

This clonotype was found many times. The chain is built from TRBV5-1 and TRBJ1-1, with D tentatively TRBD1 (5 bases). Per germline, CDR1 SGHRS and CDR2 YFSETQ. V was cut by 0 bases and J by 7 bases, with 13 bases left in between. The CDR3 spans 14 residues. CDR3 loop: CASSLGGSKNEAFF. In DNA, the CDR3 is TGCGCCAGCAGCTTGGGGGGCAGTAAGAATGAAGCTTTCTTT.

V gene TRBV14 combines with J gene TRBJ1-2; D unclear. The CDR3 spans 14 residues. The V gene's germline CDR1 is SGHDN and CDR2 FVKESK. The V end was cut by 0 bases, the J end by 8 bases, with 13 bases between. CDR3 coding DNA: TGTGCCAGCAGCCAAGAGCGGGCTCGAGGAGGCTACACCTTC. Its protein product is CASSQERARGGYTF. Full variable domain (outside the CDR3, taken from reference TRBV14 and TRBJ1-2): EAGVTQFPSHSVIEKGQTVTLRCDPISGHDNLYWYRRVMGKEIKFLLHFVKESKQDESGMPNNRFLAERTGGTYSTLKVQPAELEDSGVYFCASSQERARGGYTFGSGTRLTVV.

This clonotype was observed many times. The rearrangement uses TRBV29-1 and TRBJ2-7; D assignment may be TRBD1 or TRBD2 (5 bases each). The CDR3 loop spans 13 amino acids. The germline V and J ends were trimmed by 3 bases and 2 bases, with 11 bases remaining between them. Germline V gene data show CDR1 as SQVTM and CDR2 as ANQGSEA. The CDR3 sequence: CSVEGTHAYEQYF. The CDR3 DNA reads TGCAGCGTTGAGGGGACGCATGCCTACGAGCAGTACTTC.

This clonotype appeared many times. This chain uses TRBV12-3 or TRBV12-4 with TRBJ2-2, with TRBD1 matching 12 bases. Germline trimming cut 5 bases from V and 4 bases from J; bases unmatched to any gene: 5. The CDR3 loop spans 16 amino acids. This CDR3 reads CASSPGQGARTGELFF. For the CDR3, the DNA is TGTGCCAGCAGTCCGGGACAGGGGGCGCGCACCGGGGAGCTGTTTTTT.

This clonotype has just a few counts. V is TRBV12-3 or TRBV12-4 and J is TRBJ2-7, with D unresolved. The CDR3 loop spans 12 amino acids. V lost 1 base to trimming and J lost 6 bases, with 7 bases between them. This CDR3 is CASSLEAAEQYF. The CDR3 nucleotides are TGTGCCAGCAGTTTAGAGGCAGCCGAGCAGTACTTC.

This clonotype was detected many times. The chain recombines TRBV5-1 with TRBJ2-3; TRBD2 matches 10 bases. Trimming at V came to 1 base and at J to 4 bases, leaving 3 bases not matched to a gene. CDR3 length: 15 residues. CDR1 and CDR2 (germline): SGHRS, YFSETQ. The chain's CDR3 is CASSLTSGVADTQYF. CDR3 coding DNA: TGCGCCAGCAGCTTGACTAGCGGGGTTGCAGATACGCAGTATTTT. Full variable domain (rest looked up from reference TRBV5-1 and TRBJ2-3): KAGVTQTPRYLIKTRGQQVTLSCSPISGHRSVSWYQQTPGQGLQFLFEYFSETQRNKGNFPGRFSGRQFSNSRSEMNVSTLELGDSALYLCASSLTSGVADTQYFGPGTRLTVL.

This clonotype came up many times. The genes are TRBV27 and TRBJ2-7; 15 nucleotides align to TRBD2. The CDR3 length is 14 residues. Germline CDR1 and CDR2: MNHEY and SMNVEV (reference sequence). Losses at the gene ends were 4 bases for V and 9 bases for J; bases not matched to a gene: 4. The CDR3 loop reads CASSSTGLAGGQYF. The DNA of the CDR3 is TGTGCCAGCAGTTCCACGGGACTAGCGGGAGGGCAGTACTTC.

This clonotype showed up many times. This sequence joins TRBV10-3 and TRBJ2-1, with 10 bases matching TRBD1. Germline-derived CDR1 and CDR2 are ENHRY and SYGVKD. The CDR3 loop spans 11 amino acids. Trimming took 11 bases from V and 10 from J; bases not matched to a gene: 5. This chain's CDR3 is CAAGQGNEQFF. CDR3 bases: TGTGCCGCGGGACAGGGGAACGAGCAGTTCTTC.